This is a list of T cell receptor beta chains from one sample in a study of T cell changes during pregnancy in multiple sclerosis. The repertoire was sequenced with immunoSEQ multiplex PCR; TCRdb's copy has only in-frame clones and lacks some. The sample includes roughly 40,000 clones, roughly 92% of them seen just once. Here the sequenced sample was CD4+ T cells from peripheral blood mononuclear cells, taken before pregnancy. The receptors were gathered from a female donor with multiple sclerosis, enrolled in a pregnancy study. CDR3s include the opening cysteine and the closing phenylalanine or tryptophan. The order of the fields is D gene, J gene, V gene, clone size, CDR3 protein, CDR3 DNA. The D gene is left open where the match is weak. The size field is filled for only some rows; it gives once, few, many or a size class.

D: .
J: TRBJ1-1
V: TRBV7-9
size: .
CDR3: CASSVGDSNTEAFF
DNA: TGTGCCAGCAGCGTGGGGGACTCCAACACTGAAGCTTTCTTT

D: .
J: TRBJ2-1
V: TRBV19
size: .
CDR3: CASSPLPQGLSSYNEQFF
DNA: TGTGCCAGTAGCCCTCTCCCTCAGGGCCTAAGCTCCTACAATGAGCAGTTCTTC

D: .
J: TRBJ1-4
V: TRBV7-9
size: .
CDR3: CASSLGVDPEKLFF
DNA: TGTGCCAGCAGCTTAGGAGTCGATCCTGAAAAACTGTTTTTT

D: TRBD1
J: TRBJ2-1
V: TRBV28
size: .
CDR3: CASSPAGTGDFNEQFF
DNA: TGTGCCAGCAGTCCTGCCGGGACAGGGGACTTCAATGAGCAGTTCTTC

D: .
J: TRBJ2-2
V: TRBV19
size: .
CDR3: CAIRKQGFTGELFF
DNA: TGTGCCATAAGGAAACAGGGTTTCACCGGGGAGCTGTTTTTT

D: .
J: TRBJ2-5
V: TRBV18
size: once
CDR3: CASSLKETQYF
DNA: TGTGCCAGCTCCCTTAAAGAGACCCAGTACTTC

D: .
J: TRBJ1-1
V: TRBV6-5
size: .
CDR3: CASSFDLIGGSTEAFF
DNA: TGTGCCAGCAGTTTCGACCTCATCGGGGGGAGTACTGAAGCTTTCTTT

D: .
J: TRBJ1-5
V: TRBV28
size: .
CDR3: CASSPHLTLSNQPQHF
DNA: TGTGCCAGCAGTCCGCACTTGACACTTAGCAATCAGCCCCAGCATTTT

D: TRBD1
J: TRBJ1-1
V: TRBV27
size: .
CDR3: CASRLGQGFTEAFF
DNA: TGTGCCAGCAGATTGGGACAGGGATTCACTGAAGCTTTCTTT

D: TRBD1
J: TRBJ1-4
V: TRBV27
size: few
CDR3: CASRLGTATNEKLFF
DNA: TGTGCCAGCAGATTAGGGACAGCAACTAATGAAAAACTGTTTTTT

D: TRBD2
J: TRBJ2-3
V: TRBV28
size: .
CDR3: CASSLWAGGRTDTQYF
DNA: TGTGCCAGCAGTTTATGGGCGGGAGGGCGCACAGATACGCAGTATTTT

D: .
J: TRBJ2-2
V: TRBV25-1
size: once
CDR3: CASRESRETGELFF
DNA: TGTGCCAGCAGGGAAAGCAGGGAAACCGGGGAGCTGTTTTTT

D: .
J: TRBJ1-2
V: TRBV7-2
size: .
CDR3: CASSPTGPNYGYTF
DNA: TGTGCCAGCAGCCCAACCGGTCCCAACTATGGCTACACCTTC

D: TRBD1
J: TRBJ1-2
V: TRBV4-2
size: .
CDR3: CASSQGPGTGPYGYTF
DNA: TGTGCCAGCAGCCAAGGCCCCGGGACAGGACCCTATGGCTACACCTTC

D: TRBD1
J: TRBJ1-4
V: TRBV7-2
size: .
CDR3: CASSRDRSRGHEKLFF
DNA: TGTGCCAGCAGCCGGGACAGGTCTCGGGGACATGAAAAACTGTTTTTT

D: .
J: TRBJ1-5
V: TRBV7-9
size: .
CDR3: CASSLGAQFSNQPQHF
DNA: TGTGCCAGCAGCTTAGGGGCCCAGTTTAGCAATCAGCCCCAGCATTTT

D: .
J: TRBJ1-3
V: TRBV9
size: .
CDR3: CASSVDPPTDTSGNTIYF
DNA: TGTGCCAGCAGCGTAGATCCCCCCACAGACACCTCTGGAAACACCATATATTTT

D: TRBD1
J: TRBJ1-1
V: TRBV15
size: .
CDR3: CATSRGQGGWTEAFF
DNA: TGTGCCACCAGCAGAGGCCAGGGGGGTTGGACTGAAGCTTTCTTT

D: .
J: TRBJ2-2
V: TRBV7-2
size: .
CDR3: CASSSSEVTGELFF
DNA: TGTGCCAGCAGCTCATCGGAGGTCACCGGGGAGCTGTTTTTT

D: TRBD1
J: TRBJ2-7
V: TRBV9
size: .
CDR3: CASSVGQGKEYEQYF
DNA: TGTGCCAGCAGCGTGGGACAGGGGAAGGAGTACGAGCAGTACTTC

D: TRBD2
J: TRBJ2-1
V: TRBV6-6
size: few
CDR3: CASSRGTSGIEQFF
DNA: TGTGCCAGCAGCCGCGGGACTAGCGGGATTGAGCAGTTCTTC

D: TRBD1
J: TRBJ2-1
V: TRBV7-9
size: .
CDR3: CASSTGQSLAFYNEQFF
DNA: TGTGCCAGCAGCACGGGACAGAGTTTAGCGTTCTACAATGAGCAGTTCTTC

D: .
J: TRBJ1-2
V: TRBV6-4
size: .
CDR3: CASSDAGFYTF
DNA: TGTGCCAGCAGTGACGCAGGATTTTACACCTTC

D: TRBD2
J: TRBJ2-1
V: TRBV11-2
size: .
CDR3: CASSTEGLAGGSSYNEQFF
DNA: TGTGCCAGCAGCACCGAGGGACTAGCGGGAGGTTCCTCCTACAATGAGCAGTTCTTC

D: .
J: TRBJ1-3
V: TRBV2
size: .
CDR3: CASSEEGRISGNTIYF
DNA: TGTGCCAGCAGTGAAGAAGGGAGGATCTCTGGAAACACCATATATTTT

D: TRBD1
J: TRBJ2-3
V: TRBV5-1
size: .
CDR3: CASSPGPGQITDTQYF
DNA: TGCGCCAGCAGCCCTGGACCGGGACAGATTACAGATACGCAGTATTTT

D: TRBD2
J: TRBJ2-2
V: TRBV19
size: once
CDR3: CASNLAGGPSGTGELFF
DNA: TGTGCCAGCAACCTAGCGGGAGGGCCCTCCGGCACCGGGGAGCTGTTTTTT

D: TRBD1
J: TRBJ1-4
V: TRBV28
size: .
CDR3: CASSEPRDREGHEKLFF
DNA: TGTGCCAGCAGTGAGCCGCGGGACAGGGAAGGACATGAAAAACTGTTTTTT

D: .
J: TRBJ1-1
V: TRBV28
size: .
CDR3: CASIGGSNTEAFF
DNA: TGTGCCAGCATTGGGGGCTCGAACACTGAAGCTTTCTTT

D: .
J: TRBJ2-1
V: TRBV6-4
size: .
CDR3: CASSDSGKRKPSSNTYNEQFF
DNA: TGTGCCAGCAGTGACTCGGGGAAACGGAAACCTAGCAGTAATACCTACAATGAGCAGTTCTTC

D: .
J: TRBJ1-1
V: TRBV2
size: .
CDR3: CASRAGLSTEAFF
DNA: TGTGCCAGCAGGGCAGGGTTGAGCACTGAAGCTTTCTTT

D: TRBD1
J: TRBJ2-1
V: TRBV5-6
size: .
CDR3: CASSLKSGTGQNNEQFF
DNA: TGTGCCAGCAGCTTGAAGTCCGGGACAGGGCAGAACAATGAGCAGTTCTTC

D: TRBD1
J: TRBJ1-1
V: TRBV4-2
size: .
CDR3: CASSQGETGVTEAFF
DNA: TGTGCCAGCAGCCAAGGGGAGACAGGGGTCACTGAAGCTTTCTTT

D: TRBD1
J: TRBJ1-4
V: TRBV7-2
size: .
CDR3: CASSLPGTGNEKLFF
DNA: TGTGCCAGCAGCCTTCCCGGGACAGGAAATGAAAAACTGTTTTTT

D: .
J: TRBJ2-1
V: TRBV7-8
size: .
CDR3: CASSPGGTAINEQFF
DNA: TGTGCCAGCAGCCCAGGGGGGACAGCGATTAATGAGCAGTTCTTC

D: .
J: TRBJ2-1
V: TRBV6-5
size: .
CDR3: CASSPTGYNEQFF
DNA: TGTGCCAGCAGCCCTACAGGGTACAATGAGCAGTTCTTC

D: .
J: TRBJ1-2
V: TRBV5-1
size: .
CDR3: CASSLAGGSVGYTF
DNA: TGCGCCAGCAGCTTGGCTGGGGGGTCGGTTGGCTACACCTTC

D: .
J: TRBJ1-3
V: TRBV6-5
size: .
CDR3: CASSPGEFLGNTIYF
DNA: TGTGCCAGCAGCCCAGGGGAATTCCTTGGAAACACCATATATTTT

D: TRBD2
J: TRBJ2-1
V: TRBV7-3
size: .
CDR3: CASSLMVQRGNEQFF
DNA: TGTGCCAGCAGCTTAATGGTACAGCGGGGCAATGAGCAGTTCTTC

D: TRBD1
J: TRBJ2-2
V: TRBV18
size: once
CDR3: CASSPRQGMAGELFF
DNA: TGTGCCAGCTCACCACGACAGGGGATGGCCGGGGAGCTGTTTTTT

D: TRBD2
J: TRBJ2-5
V: TRBV6-1
size: .
CDR3: CASSERAGTSGSNQETQYF
DNA: TGTGCCAGCAGTGAAAGGGCTGGGACTAGCGGGAGCAATCAAGAGACCCAGTACTTC

D: .
J: TRBJ2-7
V: TRBV28
size: once
CDR3: CASSPRVNYEQYF
DNA: TGTGCCAGCAGTCCCAGGGTGAACTACGAGCAGTACTTC

D: TRBD1
J: TRBJ2-5
V: TRBV27
size: .
CDR3: CASSFGTDQETQYF
DNA: TGTGCCAGCAGTTTTGGGACAGACCAAGAGACCCAGTACTTC

D: TRBD2
J: TRBJ2-7
V: TRBV19
size: .
CDR3: CASIGTSGLVYEQYF
DNA: TGTGCCAGTATCGGGACTAGCGGGCTTGTCTACGAGCAGTACTTC

D: TRBD1
J: TRBJ2-7
V: TRBV2
size: .
CDR3: CASRGDSSYEQYF
DNA: TGTGCCAGCAGGGGGGACAGCTCCTACGAGCAGTACTTC

D: TRBD1
J: TRBJ2-7
V: TRBV19
size: .
CDR3: CASSSWTGTYEQYF
DNA: TGTGCCAGTAGTTCGTGGACAGGGACCTACGAGCAGTACTTC

D: .
J: TRBJ1-4
V: TRBV28
size: .
CDR3: CASRTGPTNEKLFF
DNA: TGTGCCAGCAGAACAGGGCCCACTAATGAAAAACTGTTTTTT

D: TRBD1
J: TRBJ2-1
V: TRBV11-3
size: .
CDR3: CASSAQGVNEQFF
DNA: TGTGCCAGCAGCGCCCAGGGGGTCAATGAGCAGTTCTTC

D: .
J: TRBJ2-2
V: TRBV29-1
size: .
CDR3: CSVGIGGQAGELFF
DNA: TGCAGCGTTGGGATCGGGGGGCAGGCCGGGGAGCTGTTTTTT

D: TRBD2
J: TRBJ2-1
V: TRBV28
size: .
CDR3: CASRLGTSGNNEQFF
DNA: TGTGCCAGCAGACTAGGGACTAGCGGGAACAATGAGCAGTTCTTC

D: .
J: TRBJ2-5
V: TRBV9
size: .
CDR3: CASSPGNRGDGTQYF
DNA: TGTGCCAGCAGCCCCGGTAATCGCGGGGATGGGACCCAGTACTTC

D: TRBD2
J: TRBJ2-1
V: TRBV27
size: .
CDR3: CASSPISSGRAHEQFF
DNA: TGTGCCAGCAGTCCCATCAGCAGCGGGAGGGCCCATGAGCAGTTCTTC

D: TRBD2
J: TRBJ2-1
V: TRBV18
size: .
CDR3: CASSGRSGNYNEQFF
DNA: TGTGCCAGCTCAGGGCGTAGCGGGAACTACAATGAGCAGTTCTTC

D: TRBD2
J: TRBJ2-1
V: TRBV6-1
size: .
CDR3: CASSMREGGEQFF
DNA: TGTGCCAGCAGTATGCGGGAGGGCGGTGAGCAGTTCTTC

D: TRBD1
J: TRBJ2-1
V: TRBV2
size: .
CDR3: CASSGRGTGTGEQFF
DNA: TGTGCCAGCAGTGGTAGGGGGACAGGGACGGGTGAGCAGTTCTTC